Below are 11 T cell receptor beta chains sequenced from a single sample in a study of tumor-infiltrating lymphocytes in primary liver carcinoma. A primer matching the constant region was used to make TCR beta cDNA from approximately 0.45 ug of total RNA. TCR beta libraries came from three nested multiplex PCR rounds using slightly modified ARM-PCR. Primers for the first two PCR rounds were TRBV1-TRBV30 forward primers and a C-beta reverse primer (roughly 9 cycles per round). TCRdb processed the multiplex PCR reads anew with MiXCR; each CDR3 protein has one entry. The data contain 75,000 to 90,000 distinct CDR3 sequences, approximately 70% of them singletons. Co-extraction of RNA and DNA was performed on about 19-32 mg of unsorted bulk tissue. The specimen was liver tumor tissue from sampling region 1. The subset is: tumor region T1, superior pole. These TCRs come from a man aged 40-49 years with primary liver carcinoma and hepatitis B virus infection.

The genes are TRBV6-6 and TRBJ1-1; D unclear. Germline-derived CDR1 and CDR2 are MNHNY and SVGAGI (reference sequence). V dropped 6 bases and J dropped 7 bases, with 15 bases sitting between them. The CDR3 consists of 13 residues. The CDR3 is CASRQREINEAFF. CDR3 sequence (DNA): TGTGCCAGCAGACAACGGGAGATCAATGAAGCTTTCTTT.

In regard to this clonotype: This likely comes from a read error, as the CDR3 has no conserved phenylalanine or tryptophan at its end. The genes are TRBV12-3 or TRBV12-4 and TRBJ2-7, with D perhaps matching TRBD2 (5 bases). This CDR3 comprises 13 residues. CDR3 residues: CISTRREYYEQYY. The CDR3 DNA is TGTATCAGCACCCGACGGGAATACTACGAGCAGTACTAC.

This clonotype was counted at least ten times. The rearrangement links TRBV23-1 to TRBJ2-1; no firm D call. TRBV23-1 is an open reading frame whose function is uncertain. V gave up 1 base and J gave up 5 bases, with 9 bases separating them. The CDR3 is 14 amino acids. The CDR3 loop is CASSQLGDHNEQFF. CDR3 coding DNA: TGCGCCAGCAGTCAATTAGGCGACCACAATGAGCAGTTCTTC.

In regard to this clonotype: No conserved phenylalanine or tryptophan is present at the end of the CDR3, so a read error is the likely explanation. The gene calls are TRBV12-3 or TRBV12-4 and TRBJ1-6; TRBD1 agrees at 7 bases. Unmatched junction bases numbered 9, after V lost 4 bases and J lost 9 bases. There are 15 residues in the CDR3. As DNA, the CDR3 is TGTGCCAGCAGTTCCATGACAGGGCGTAGTTCACCCCTCCACTTA. It encodes CASSSMTGRSSPLHL.

For this clonotype: The CDR3 carries no conserved terminal phenylalanine or tryptophan, so it likely arises from a read error. The chain recombines TRBV11-1 with TRBJ2-1; 7 nucleotides line up with TRBD2. The germline gives CDR1 SGHAT, CDR2 FQDESV (reference sequence). The CDR3 spans 16 residues. This CDR3 is CASSRLPGGGYDEQFL. The CDR3 DNA is TGTGCTAGCAGCCGCCTACCGGGAGGTGGGTACGATGAGCAGTTCTTA.

As regards this clonotype: One junction end does not reproduce the germline sequence, and a read error may be involved. This chain connects TRBV11-2 to TRBJ2-7, with 10 bases fitting TRBD2. There are 17 residues in the CDR3. Germline V gene sequence: CDR1 SGHAT, CDR2 FQNNGV. The CDR3 nucleotides are TGTGCCAGCAGCCAGAGACTAGCGGGTTCCCCTATCTACGAGCAATACTTC. Amino acids: CASSQRLAGSPIYEQYF.

Points on this clonotype: The junction does not match germline at one end; this may be a read error. This chain uses TRBV6-6 with TRBJ2-7; tentative D call: TRBD1 (5 bases). The CDR3 loop spans 15 amino acids. CDR1 is MNHNY and CDR2 is SVGAGI in the germline V gene (reference sequence). The CDR3, as DNA: TGTGCCAGTAGTTACTACCAGGGAACTCCCAACGAGCAGTACTTC. It encodes CASSYYQGTPNEQYF.

This clonotype was picked up one time. As DNA, the CDR3 is TGCGCCAGCAGCGAGGGAGATGGGGGTAAGCAGTTCTTC. Its translation is CASSEGDGGKQFF. The chain has TRBV10-1 and TRBJ2-1; the D call may be TRBD1 or TRBD2 (5 bases each). V lost 6 bases and J 11 bases, leaving 17 bases between the germline ends. The CDR3 is 13 amino acids. The germline gives CDR1 WNHNN, CDR2 SYGVQD (reference sequence).

Concerning this clonotype itself: The CDR3 does not end in the conserved phenylalanine or tryptophan, so this is likely a read error. The rearrangement joins TRBV6-6 to TRBJ2-7; 10 bases are a match to TRBD2. Per germline, CDR1 MNHNY and CDR2 SVGAGI (reference sequence). There are 16 residues in the CDR3. Losses at the gene ends were 2 bases for V and 5 bases for J; bases not matched to a gene: 9. The CDR3 bases are TGTGCCAGCAGTTACAGCACACCTAGCGGGAGCAACGAGCAGTACTCC. This gives the protein CASSYSTPSGSNEQYS.

Comments on this clonotype: A much larger clonotype is one base distant, so this may be a read error. This chain links TRBV28 with TRBJ1-1, with unresolved D. Germline V CDR1 and CDR2: MDHEN, SYDVKM. This CDR3 region has 14 residues. Trimming pared 1 base from V and 11 bases from J, leaving 17 bases between. The CDR3 DNA reads TGTGCCAGCAGTTTATTTACTACGGACCGTGACGCTTTCTTT. This translates into CASSLFTTDRDAFF.

This clonotype was seen ten or more times. This sequence joins TRBV30 and TRBJ2-1, with D perhaps assigned TRBD1 or TRBD2 (5 bases each). V was cut by 5 bases and J by 2 bases, with 10 bases left in between. From germline, CDR1 is GTSNPN and CDR2 SVGIG (reference sequence). This CDR3 comprises 13 residues. For the CDR3, the DNA is TGTGCCTGGGCCAGGGACCCCTACAATGAGCAGTTCTTC. Translating it yields CAWARDPYNEQFF. Filled out from reference TRBV30 and TRBJ2-1, the complete variable domain reads SQTIHQWPATLVQPVGSPLSLECTVEGTSNPNLYWYRQAAGRGLQLLFYSVGIGQISSEVPQNLSASRPQDRQFILSSKKLLLSDSGFYLCAWARDPYNEQFFGPGTRLTVL.